Below, one T cell receptor (beta chain) is given with its context. Antigen specificity is unknown. The TCR library protocol was used to attach unique molecular identifiers. These identifiers were attached to individual cDNA molecules. TCRdb processed the 5' RACE reads anew with MiXCR; each CDR3 protein has one entry. This table holds about 77,000 distinct CDR3 sequences, roughly 9.6% found once. From germline, CDR1 is MDHEN and CDR2 SYDVKM. This CDR3 contains 14 residues. The V end lost 6 bases, the J end lost 0 bases, and 9 bases lay between the germline ends. This sample is drawn from a study of early T cells in non-severe SARS-CoV-2 infection. Whole-study context: Chains were unpaired, as sequencing was done on bulk RNA from unsorted whole blood. Broader study findings: There was a bias toward anti-spike CD8 responses in VDJdb matching, which missed private and CD4 specificities.

What was sequenced was whole blood. The TCR originated in an adult who was a healthcare worker with PCR-confirmed SARS-CoV-2 infection or an uninfected control (not recorded which). This chain connects TRBV28 to TRBJ2-1; no definite D call. CDR3 in amino acids: CASRTGPSYNEQFF. CDR3 nucleotides: TGTGCCAGCAGGACGGGCCCCTCCTACAATGAGCAGTTCTTC.